This TCR beta chain was documented in a study of cytomegalovirus exposure and HLA in healthy donors (dated by TCRdb to between 2016 and 2019). Regarding the research as a whole: In an earlier analysis of 550 to 750 of the donors, around 290 Gb of sequence data and some 100 million unique TCR beta sequences from about 179 million T cells were reported. About 310 gigabases of sequencing data and 78 million or so unique TCR sequences were included in an early release covering about 700 HLA-typed donors. The genetic ancestry cluster associated with self-reported Caucasian donors included 65% to 90% of the 398 genotyped donors. The study was designed to test whether signatures of past pathogen exposure could be identified by cataloging public T cell receptors. The study profiled the T cell repertoires of some 610 subjects by immunosequencing and related them to cytomegalovirus serostatus. A separate validation cohort of roughly 130 different subjects was used in addition to the approximately 640-subject first cohort. To predict cytomegalovirus infection status, the study combined high-throughput TCR immunosequencing, statistical association of individual TCRs with disease status, and machine learning. A later analysis re-analyzed previously published TCR beta repertoires from 666 donors and added high-resolution HLA genotyping to study TCR occurrence patterns. In the later analysis, no new phenotypic data were used to find candidate immune exposures; instead, reliance was placed on TCR beta sequences and their occurrence across donors. An earlier analysis of 587 of the donors applied high-throughput TCR beta sequencing to assess whether each TCR beta V gene segment acted as functional or pseudogenic. Alongside the repertoire data, information on donor age, sex, ethnicity and CMV serostatus was compiled. A later genetic analysis used genome-wide SNP genotypes for about three fifths of the 666 donors, treating that subset as a discovery cohort. All discovery cohort repertoires had been generated using a single sequencing platform. HLA typing included class I and class II loci at four-digit resolution. The number of donors typed differed by locus, with roughly 620-640 for A, B, C, DRB1 and DQB1, around 560 for DQA1, 600 to 610 for DPA1, and some 440 for DPB1. Roughly five DR-DQ haplotypes were handled as single units for association and clustering because linkage in the cohort was strong. Across roughly 420 genotyped donors of the cohort, an average of about 200,000 unique TCR beta nucleotide sequences per donor were sequenced, and approximately 17% of those sequences were non-productive.

Library preparation used the immunoSEQ multiplex PCR assay. For the multiplex PCR, a mixture combining 60 forward primers for TCR Vbeta segments and 13 reverse primers for TCR Jbeta segments was used. A multiplex PCR assay on genomic DNA amplified the CDR3 region of rearranged TCR beta genes. The amplified TCR beta libraries were sequenced on the Illumina HiSeq System as 87-base-pair reads. The original pipeline was this. Across the 640 or so repertoires, a later analysis counted some 80 million unique TCR beta chains, roughly 11 million of which were shared by at least two donors. To remove PCR and sequencing errors, raw reads were error-corrected and collapsed into unique sequences using a nearest-neighbor algorithm that merged closely related sequences. Alignment of CDR3 sequences to IMGT reference sequences was used to assign V, D and J gene segments. Each retained sequence needed at least a six-nucleotide match to both a V gene segment and a J gene segment. Rearrangements were classified as productive when the CDR3 lacked stop codons and remained in frame with V and J, and all other rearrangements were classified as non-productive. CDR3 was defined by IMGT convention, running from the second conserved V-encoded cysteine to the conserved J-encoded phenylalanine. The earlier analysis of about 620 of the donors excluded sequences that lacked an unambiguous match to a single V gene segment. An earlier analysis of approximately 590 of the donors called V segments functional above 56.7% productive rearrangements and segregating when the between-donor standard deviation exceeded 5%. A statistical classification framework was developed to diagnose cytomegalovirus status using the catalog of TCR beta chain sequences. A later analysis assigned V and J genes by comparing TCR nucleotide sequences with IMGT/GENE-DB human TR gene sequences. Using the TCRdist pipeline, a later analysis assigned CDR3 sequences along with most-parsimonious VDJ recombination scenarios. A later analysis defined each TCR beta chain by its CDR3 amino acid sequence plus V-gene family, and excluded reads lacking a unique V-gene family. In a later analysis, some 600 highly shared, low-generation-probability nucleotide sequences were removed to address suspected cross-contamination and a sequencing artifact. A later analysis calculated a clonal expansion index for each public chain from normalized within-repertoire ranks of inferred template counts. Generation probabilities in a later analysis came from a VDJ recombination model fitted to out-of-frame rearrangements, and those results were checked against IGoR. A later analysis scored TCR-TCR, TCR-HLA and TCR-CMV co-occurrence with hypergeometric tests, applying a repertoire-size bias correction to TCR pairs. In a later analysis, false discovery rates were estimated by permuting HLA or CMV assignments 20 times. In a later analysis, co-occurring TCRs were grouped using DBSCAN, with TCRdist sequence similarity added in when clustering inside HLA-allele-positive subsets. For co-occurrence clustering, repertoires with fewer than 30,000 or more than 120,000 public chains were excluded, along with four to six repertoires with anomalous nucleotide sharing. Imported from immuneACCESS, the table was reduced by TCRdb to in-frame sequences with V and J called. These copies leave out some clones; in studies compared against another copy, an unresolved V gene accounts for under half, and the cause of the remainder is not known. The V and J calls and the clone size are those of that table, but D and trimming were determined from the DNA. For this sample the table gives around 150,000 clones, of which around 69% were detected only once. 2.8% of the sample is taken by the ten largest.

Study-wide findings and limitations: In this cohort, only TCR beta chains were sequenced, and detectable features were limited by the absence of alpha or paired-chain data. According to a later genetic analysis, donors in an Asian-associated ancestry cluster had fewer N-insertions in productive TCRs than the roughly 660-donor mean. The study gave a list of 150 to 200 TCR beta chains associated with cytomegalovirus. Across donors, most TCR sequences were observed very rarely, whereas some public TCRs were present in many individuals. According to a later analysis, TCR association rates differed among HLA loci, with DRB1 alleles showing the most associated TCRs and HLA-C alleles showing the fewest. The authors suggested that the approach could potentially be extended to other disease states and immunological phenotypes. In an earlier analysis of 500 to 650 of the donors, most TCR beta V segments appeared in productive rearrangements about 87% or about 30% of the time, broadly matching IMGT annotations. A later analysis associated 16,951 TCR beta sequences with specific HLA alleles at a false discovery rate of 0.05. A cluster of highly shared sequence variants was judged likely to represent a technical artifact of the sequencing pipeline. A later analysis found that most CMV-associated TCR beta chains appeared HLA-restricted, with HLA associations seemingly driven largely by CMV exposure. When HLA alleles, especially DR and DQ, strongly co-occurred, TCR associations were difficult to assign to individual alleles. HLA typing was unavailable for some donors at each locus, so association tests used only the typed subset. A further reported finding was that TCR beta sequences accurately predicted the HLA-A and HLA-B alleles for most subjects in the first cohort. The classifier was reported to diagnose cytomegalovirus status with high specificity and sensitivity in both the original and validation cohorts. Because counts were too low, seventeen rarely observed V segments, including chromosome 9 orphons, were excluded from the earlier analysis of a few hundred of the donors. Immune exposure information for the cohort was limited to CMV serostatus. Correlated functional status among segregating V segments might be attributable to linkage disequilibrium, but an unknown experimental factor could not be ruled out. The presence/absence analyses assumed that sequencing depth was roughly uniform across donors, and that assumption may not be true. In a later analysis, several top co-occurrence clusters were reported to appear linked to parvovirus B19, influenza, CMV and Epstein-Barr virus. Some IMGT-functional V segments, including TRBV6-2 and TRBV6-3, could not be distinguished by the 87-base-pair reads and were therefore excluded. A later analysis found that HLA-associated TCR beta chains were more clonally expanded and had lower generation probabilities than equally common non-associated chains. In vitro tests confirmed that a few of the cytomegalovirus-associated TCR beta chains recognize cytomegalovirus antigens. An association between a missense DCLRE1C variant and V-gene and J-gene trimming of TCR beta chains was found in a later genetic analysis and replicated in an independent cohort.

Sequences SGHTA (CDR1) and FQGNSA (CDR2) are obtained from the germline V gene. V is clipped by 5 bases and J by 4 bases, and the sequence between their germline boundaries is 14 bases long. The CDR3 starts with the cysteine, ends with the phenylalanine, and has 14 residues. CDR3 DNA is the only sequence kept; it has 42 bases, read in frame from the first base. In total, roughly 710 healthy bone marrow donors made up the cohort. At the time of sampling, all cohort members were nominally healthy, though unrecorded immune exposures were likely present. The donor was CMV seronegative and belonged to the group of under 400 seronegative cohort members. A peripheral blood sample was collected from each donor, and TCR beta sequencing was performed on peripheral blood mononuclear cells. The Qiagen DNeasy Blood Extraction Kit was used to extract genomic DNA from the blood cell samples. A word on this clone: Its antigen has not been determined. Per-nucleotide qualities are absent, and no much larger clonotype sits a single base away.

Sequences were obtained from PBMCs. The sequence joins TRBV7-2 to TRBJ1-1; possibly the D gene is TRBD1, per 5 matching bases. The source is a woman under 40 in good health and CMV-seronegative. The CDR3 reads as follows: CASSRQGTGTEAFF. Here is the DNA: TGTGCCAGCAGCCGTCAGGGAACGGGCACTGAAGCTTTCTTT.